The clone carrying this T cell receptor (beta chain) was seen a handful of times. Its cognate antigen is unknown. The data are from a study of cytomegalovirus exposure and HLA in healthy donors. Broader study findings: Some TCR beta chains (roughly 160 of them) were listed as cytomegalovirus-associated.

Trimming removed 2 bases from V and 3 bases from J, with 8 bases in between. Germline CDR1 is SGHVS and CDR2 is FNYEAQ. This CDR3 is 13 amino acids long. Here immunoSEQ multiplex PCR was the method, and the copy in TCRdb shows in-frame clones only, minus some. Of 100,000 to 150,000 clones in the sample, roughly nine tenths were seen once. This receptor was identified in a woman aged 18-35 years in good health and CMV-seronegative. Sample: PBMCs. This chain uses TRBV7-6 with TRBJ2-7, with TRBD2 as a possible D gene (5 bases). CDR3: CASSLSEGYEQYF. The CDR3 DNA sequence: TGTGCCAGCAGCTTATCTGAGGGCTACGAGCAGTACTTC. Complete variable domain (other parts from reference TRBV7-6 and TRBJ2-7): GAGVSQSPRYKVTKRGQDVALRCDPISGHVSLYWYRQALGQGPEFLTYFNYEAQQDKSGLPNDRFSAERPEGSISTLTIQRTEQRDSAMYRCASSLSEGYEQYFGPGTRLTVT.